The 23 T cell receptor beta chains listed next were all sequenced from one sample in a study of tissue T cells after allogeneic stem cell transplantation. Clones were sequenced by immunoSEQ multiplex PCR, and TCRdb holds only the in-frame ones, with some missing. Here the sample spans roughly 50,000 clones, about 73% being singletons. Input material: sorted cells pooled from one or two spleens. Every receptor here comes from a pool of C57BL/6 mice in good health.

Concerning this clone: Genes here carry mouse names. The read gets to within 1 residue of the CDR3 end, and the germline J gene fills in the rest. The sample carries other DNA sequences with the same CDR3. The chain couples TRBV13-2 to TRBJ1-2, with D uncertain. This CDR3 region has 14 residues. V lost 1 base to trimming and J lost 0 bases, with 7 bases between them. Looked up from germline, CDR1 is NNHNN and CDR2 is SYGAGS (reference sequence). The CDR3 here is CASGDPDSNSDYTF. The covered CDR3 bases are TGTGCCAGCGGTGATCCAGACTCAAACTCCGACTACACC.

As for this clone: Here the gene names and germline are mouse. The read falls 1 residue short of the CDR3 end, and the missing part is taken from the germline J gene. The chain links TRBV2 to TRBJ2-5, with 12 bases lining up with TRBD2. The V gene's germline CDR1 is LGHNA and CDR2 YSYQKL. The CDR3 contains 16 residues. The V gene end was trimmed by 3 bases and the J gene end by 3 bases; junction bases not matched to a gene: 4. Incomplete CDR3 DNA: TGTGCCAGCAGCCACCCCGGGACTGGGGGGCAAGACACCCAGTAC. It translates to CASSHPGTGGQDTQY. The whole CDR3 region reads CASSHPGTGGQDTQYF.

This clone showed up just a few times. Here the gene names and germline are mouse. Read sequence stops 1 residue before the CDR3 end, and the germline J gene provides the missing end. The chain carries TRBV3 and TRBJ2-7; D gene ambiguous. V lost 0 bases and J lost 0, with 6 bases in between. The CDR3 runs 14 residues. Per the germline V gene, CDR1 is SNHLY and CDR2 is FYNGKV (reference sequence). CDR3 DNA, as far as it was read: TGTGCCAGCAGCTTAGCGCGCATCTCCTATGAACAGTAC. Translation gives CASSLARISYEQY. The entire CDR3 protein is CASSLARISYEQYF.

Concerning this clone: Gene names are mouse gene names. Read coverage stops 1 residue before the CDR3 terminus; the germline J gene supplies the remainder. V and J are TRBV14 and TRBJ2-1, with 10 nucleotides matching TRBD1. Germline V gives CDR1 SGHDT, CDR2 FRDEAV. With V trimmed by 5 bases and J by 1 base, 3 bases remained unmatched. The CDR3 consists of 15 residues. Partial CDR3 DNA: TGTGCCAGCAGAAGGACAGGGGGGAACTATGCTGAGCAGTTC. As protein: CASRRTGGNYAEQF. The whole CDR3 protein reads CASRRTGGNYAEQFF.

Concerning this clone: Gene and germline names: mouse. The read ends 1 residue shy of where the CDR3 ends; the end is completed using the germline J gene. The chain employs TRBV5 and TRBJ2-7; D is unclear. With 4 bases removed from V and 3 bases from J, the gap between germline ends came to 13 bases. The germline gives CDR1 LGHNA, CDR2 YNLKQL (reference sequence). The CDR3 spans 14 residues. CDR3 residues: CASSPSQTHYEQYF. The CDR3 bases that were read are TGTGCCAGCAGCCCCTCTCAAACCCACTATGAACAGTAC.

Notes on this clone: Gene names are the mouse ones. The CDR3 spells CASSDATPYAEQFF. The DNA read from the CDR3 is TGTGCCAGCAGTGATGCGACACCATATGCTGAGCAGTTC. This sequence joins TRBV13-1 and TRBJ2-1; no firm D call. The CDR3 goes on 1 residue after the read ends, and that part is filled in from the germline J gene. Germline V gene sequence: CDR1 NSHNY, CDR2 SYGAGN. CDR3 length: 14 residues. Deletions cut 0 bases from V and 4 bases from J, with 8 bases between.

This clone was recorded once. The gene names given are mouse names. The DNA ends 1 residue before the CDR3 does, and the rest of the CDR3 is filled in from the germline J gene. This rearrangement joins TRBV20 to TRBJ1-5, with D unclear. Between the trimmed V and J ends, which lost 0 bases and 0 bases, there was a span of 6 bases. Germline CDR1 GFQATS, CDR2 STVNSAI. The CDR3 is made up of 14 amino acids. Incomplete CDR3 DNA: TGTGGTGCTAGGGACAGATATAACAACCAGGCTCCGCTT. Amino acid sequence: CGARDRYNNQAPL. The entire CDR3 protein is CGARDRYNNQAPLF.

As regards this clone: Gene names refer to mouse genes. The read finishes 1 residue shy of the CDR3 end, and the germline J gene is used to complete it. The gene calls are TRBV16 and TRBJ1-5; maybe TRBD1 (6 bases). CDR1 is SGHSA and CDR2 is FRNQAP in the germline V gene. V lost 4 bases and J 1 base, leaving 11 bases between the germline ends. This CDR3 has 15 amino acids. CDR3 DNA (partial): TGTGCAAGCAGCTCCCCGGGACAAAACAACCAGGCTCCGCTT. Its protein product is CASSSPGQNNQAPL. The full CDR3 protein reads CASSSPGQNNQAPLF.

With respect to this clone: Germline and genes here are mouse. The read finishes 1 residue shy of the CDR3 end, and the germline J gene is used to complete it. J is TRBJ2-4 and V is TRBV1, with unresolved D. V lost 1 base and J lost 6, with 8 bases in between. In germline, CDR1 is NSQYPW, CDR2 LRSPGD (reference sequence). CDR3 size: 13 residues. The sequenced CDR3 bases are TGCACCTGCAGTGCAGGGGCGTGGAACACCTTGTAC. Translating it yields CTCSAGAWNTLY. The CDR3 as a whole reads CTCSAGAWNTLYF. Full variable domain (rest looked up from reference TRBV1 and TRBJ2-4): VTLLEQNPRWRLVPRGQAVNLRCILKNSQYPWMSWYQQDLQKQLQWLFTLRSPGDKEVKSLPGADYLATRVTDTELRLQVANMSQGRTLYCTCSAGAWNTLYFGAGTRLSVL.

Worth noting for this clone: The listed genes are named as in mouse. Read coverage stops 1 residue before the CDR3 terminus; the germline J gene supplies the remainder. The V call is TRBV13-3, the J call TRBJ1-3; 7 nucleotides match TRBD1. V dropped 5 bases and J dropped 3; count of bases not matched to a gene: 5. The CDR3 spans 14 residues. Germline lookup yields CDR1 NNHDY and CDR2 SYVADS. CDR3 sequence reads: CASSRTGGGNTLYF. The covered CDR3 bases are TGTGCCAGCAGCCGGACAGGCGGTGGAAATACGCTCTAT.

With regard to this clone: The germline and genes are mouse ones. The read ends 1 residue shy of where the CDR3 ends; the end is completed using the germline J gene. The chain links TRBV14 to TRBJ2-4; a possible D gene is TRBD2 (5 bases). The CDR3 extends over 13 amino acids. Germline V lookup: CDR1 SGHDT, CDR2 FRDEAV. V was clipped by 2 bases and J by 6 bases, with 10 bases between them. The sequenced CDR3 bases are TGTGCCAGCAGTTTGTGGGGAGGGAACACCTTGTAC. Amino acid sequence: CASSLWGGNTLY. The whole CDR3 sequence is CASSLWGGNTLYF.

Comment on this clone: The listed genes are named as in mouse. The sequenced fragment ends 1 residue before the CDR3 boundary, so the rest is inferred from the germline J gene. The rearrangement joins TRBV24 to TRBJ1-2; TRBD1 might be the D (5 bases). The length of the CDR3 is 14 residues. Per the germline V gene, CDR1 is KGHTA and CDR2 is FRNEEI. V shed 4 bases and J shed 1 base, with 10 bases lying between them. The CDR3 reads CASSPERGNSDYTF. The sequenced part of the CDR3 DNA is TGTGCCAGCAGTCCGGAGAGGGGAAACTCCGACTACACC.

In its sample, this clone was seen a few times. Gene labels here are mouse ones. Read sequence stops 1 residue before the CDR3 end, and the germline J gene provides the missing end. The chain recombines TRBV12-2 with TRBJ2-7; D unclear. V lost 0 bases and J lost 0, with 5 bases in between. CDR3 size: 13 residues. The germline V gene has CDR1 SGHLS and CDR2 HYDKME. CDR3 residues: CASSLESSYEQYF. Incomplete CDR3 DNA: TGTGCCAGCTCTCTCGAGAGCTCCTATGAACAGTAC.

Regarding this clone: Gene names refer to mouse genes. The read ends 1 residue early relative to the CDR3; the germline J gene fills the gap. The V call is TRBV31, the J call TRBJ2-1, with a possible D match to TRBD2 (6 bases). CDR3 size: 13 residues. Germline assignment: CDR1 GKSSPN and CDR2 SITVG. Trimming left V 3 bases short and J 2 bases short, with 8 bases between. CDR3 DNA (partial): TGTGCCTGGAGCTCTGGGGACTATGCTGAGCAGTTC. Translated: CAWSSGDYAEQF. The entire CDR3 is CAWSSGDYAEQFF.

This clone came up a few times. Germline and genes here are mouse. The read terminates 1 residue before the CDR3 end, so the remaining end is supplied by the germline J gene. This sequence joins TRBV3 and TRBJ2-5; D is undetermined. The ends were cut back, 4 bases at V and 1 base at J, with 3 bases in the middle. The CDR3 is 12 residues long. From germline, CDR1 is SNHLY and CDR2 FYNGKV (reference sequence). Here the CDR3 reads CASSYDQDTQYF. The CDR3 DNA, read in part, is TGTGCCAGCAGCTACGACCAAGACACCCAGTAC. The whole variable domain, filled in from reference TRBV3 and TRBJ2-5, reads GPKVLQIPSHQIIDMGQMVTLNCDPVSNHLYFYWYKQILGQQMEFLVNFYNGKVMEKSKLFKDQFSVERPDGSYFTLKIQPTALEDSAVYFCASSYDQDTQYFGPGTRLLVL.

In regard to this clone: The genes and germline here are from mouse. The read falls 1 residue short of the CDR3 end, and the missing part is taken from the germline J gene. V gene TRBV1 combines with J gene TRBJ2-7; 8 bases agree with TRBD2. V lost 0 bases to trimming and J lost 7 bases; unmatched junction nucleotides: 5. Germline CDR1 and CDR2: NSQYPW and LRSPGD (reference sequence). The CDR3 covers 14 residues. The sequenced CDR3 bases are TGCACCTGCAGTGCAGACCTGGGGGGTGGAGAACAGTAC. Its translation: CTCSADLGGGEQY. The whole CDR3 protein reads CTCSADLGGGEQYF.

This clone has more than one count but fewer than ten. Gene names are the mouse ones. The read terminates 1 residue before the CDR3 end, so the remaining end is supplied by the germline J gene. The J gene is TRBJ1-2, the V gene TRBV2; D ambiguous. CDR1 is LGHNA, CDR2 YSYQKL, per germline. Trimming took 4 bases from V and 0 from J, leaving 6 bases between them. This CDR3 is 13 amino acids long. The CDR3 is CASSPTTNSDYTF. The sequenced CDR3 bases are TGTGCCAGCAGCCCGACAACAAACTCCGACTACACC.

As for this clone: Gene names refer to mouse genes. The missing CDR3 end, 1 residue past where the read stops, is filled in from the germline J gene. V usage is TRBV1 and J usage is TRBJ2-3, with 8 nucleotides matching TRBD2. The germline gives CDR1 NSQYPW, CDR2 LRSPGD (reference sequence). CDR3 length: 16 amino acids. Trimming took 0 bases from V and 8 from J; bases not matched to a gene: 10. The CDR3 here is CTCSADPRGGGGTLYF. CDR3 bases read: TGCACCTGCAGTGCAGATCCCCGGGGGGGCGGGGGAACGCTGTAT.

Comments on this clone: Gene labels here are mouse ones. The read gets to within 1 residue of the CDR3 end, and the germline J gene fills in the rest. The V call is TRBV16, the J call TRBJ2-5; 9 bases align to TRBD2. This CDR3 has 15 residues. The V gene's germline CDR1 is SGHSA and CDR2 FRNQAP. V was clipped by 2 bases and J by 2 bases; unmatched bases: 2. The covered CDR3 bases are TGTGCAAGCAGCTTATTGGGGGGGCGCCAAGACACCCAGTAC. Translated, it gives CASSLLGGRQDTQY. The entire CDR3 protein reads CASSLLGGRQDTQYF.

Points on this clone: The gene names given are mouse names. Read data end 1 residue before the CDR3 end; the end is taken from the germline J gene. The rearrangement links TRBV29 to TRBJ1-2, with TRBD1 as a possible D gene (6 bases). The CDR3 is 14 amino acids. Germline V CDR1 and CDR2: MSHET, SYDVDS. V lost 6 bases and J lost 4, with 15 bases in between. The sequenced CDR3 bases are TGTGCTAGCAGCCCAATACAGGGTGGCTCCGACTACACC. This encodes CASSPIQGGSDYT. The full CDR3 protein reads CASSPIQGGSDYTF.

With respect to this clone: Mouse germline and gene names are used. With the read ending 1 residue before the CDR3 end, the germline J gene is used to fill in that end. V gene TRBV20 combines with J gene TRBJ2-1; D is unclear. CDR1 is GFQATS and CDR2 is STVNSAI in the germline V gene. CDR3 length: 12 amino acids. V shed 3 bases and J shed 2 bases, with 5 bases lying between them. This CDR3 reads CGASGYYAEQFF. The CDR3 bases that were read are TGTGGTGCTAGCGGGTACTATGCTGAGCAGTTC.

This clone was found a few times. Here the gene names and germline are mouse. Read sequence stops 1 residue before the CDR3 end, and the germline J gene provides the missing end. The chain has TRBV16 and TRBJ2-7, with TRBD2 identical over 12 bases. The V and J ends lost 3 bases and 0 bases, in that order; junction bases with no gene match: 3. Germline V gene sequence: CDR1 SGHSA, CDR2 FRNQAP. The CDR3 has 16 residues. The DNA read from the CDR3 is TGTGCAAGCAGCTTCCTGGGACTGGGGGGCTCCTATGAACAGTAC. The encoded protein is CASSFLGLGGSYEQY. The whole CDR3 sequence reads CASSFLGLGGSYEQYF. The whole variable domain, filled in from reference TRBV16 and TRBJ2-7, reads NAGVIQTPRHKVTGKGQEATLWCEPISGHSAVFWYRQTIVQGLEFLTYFRNQAPIDDSGMPKERFSAQMPNQSHSTLKIQSTQPQDSAVYLCASSFLGLGGSYEQYFGPGTRLTVL.

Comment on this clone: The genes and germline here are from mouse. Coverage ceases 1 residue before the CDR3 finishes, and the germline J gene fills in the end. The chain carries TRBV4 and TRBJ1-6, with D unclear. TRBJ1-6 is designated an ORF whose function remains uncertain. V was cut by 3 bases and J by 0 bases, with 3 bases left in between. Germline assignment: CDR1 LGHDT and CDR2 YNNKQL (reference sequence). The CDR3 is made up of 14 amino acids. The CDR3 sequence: CASSYISYNSPLYF. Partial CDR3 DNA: TGTGCCAGCAGCTACATTTCCTATAATTCGCCCCTCTAC.